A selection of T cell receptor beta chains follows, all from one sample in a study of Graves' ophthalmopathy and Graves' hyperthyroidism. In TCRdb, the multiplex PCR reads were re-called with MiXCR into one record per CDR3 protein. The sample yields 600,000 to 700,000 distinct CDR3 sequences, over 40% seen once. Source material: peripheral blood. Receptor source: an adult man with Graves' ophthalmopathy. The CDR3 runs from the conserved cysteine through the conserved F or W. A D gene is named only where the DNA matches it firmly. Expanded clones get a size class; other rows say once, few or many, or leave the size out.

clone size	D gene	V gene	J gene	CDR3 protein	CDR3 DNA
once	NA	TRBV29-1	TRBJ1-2	CSLEVGRLGYGYTF	TGCAGCTTGGAAGTTGGGAGGCTAGGCTATGGCTACACCTTC
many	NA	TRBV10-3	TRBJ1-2	CAISESEGIGYGYTF	TGTGCCATCAGTGAGTCGGAGGGGATCGGCTATGGCTACACCTTC
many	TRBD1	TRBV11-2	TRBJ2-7	CASSYGTGGAYEQYF	TGCGCCAGCAGCTACGGGACAGGGGGCGCTTACGAGCAGTACTTC
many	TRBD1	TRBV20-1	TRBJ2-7	CSAWTGGSYEQYF	TGCAGTGCTTGGACAGGGGGCTCCTACGAGCAGTACTTC
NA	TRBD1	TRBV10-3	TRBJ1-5	CAISQGGTAYEHF	TGTGCCATCAGCCAAGGGGGGACAGCTTACGAGCATTTT
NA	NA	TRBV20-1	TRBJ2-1	CSSPAPHGNNEQFF	TGCAGTTCGCCCGCTCCTCACGGTAACAATGAGCAGTTCTTC
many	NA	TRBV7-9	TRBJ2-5	CASSISGSQETQYF	TGTGCCAGCAGCATTAGTGGCTCGCAAGAGACCCAGTACTTC
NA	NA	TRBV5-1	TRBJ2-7	CASSLEGTPSYEQYF	TGCGCCAGCAGCTTGGAAGGGACTCCTTCCTACGAGCAGTACTTC
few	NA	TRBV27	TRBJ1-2	CASSRGVLGGGYTF	TGTGCCAGCAGTCGGGGGGTCCTAGGGGGGGGCTACACCTTC
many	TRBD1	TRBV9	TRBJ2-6	CASSTRQGLGGANVLTF	TGTGCCAGCAGCACCAGACAGGGTTTAGGTGGGGCCAACGTCCTGACTTTC
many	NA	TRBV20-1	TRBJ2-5	CSARDGAAQETQYF	TGCAGTGCTAGAGATGGGGCAGCGCAAGAGACCCAGTACTTC
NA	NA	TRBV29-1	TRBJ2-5	CSVDYGETQYF	TGCAGCGTTGATTACGGGGAGACCCAGTACTTC
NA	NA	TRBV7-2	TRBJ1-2	CASSLLAGRIDGYTF	TGTGCCAGCAGCTTACTAGCGGGGCGCATAGATGGCTACACCTTC
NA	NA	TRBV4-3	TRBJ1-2	CASSQDLAGPNYGYTF	TGCGCCAGCAGCCAAGATCTAGCAGGACCCAACTATGGCTACACCTTC
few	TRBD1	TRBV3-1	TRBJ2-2	CASSTEQGTGELFF	TGTGCCAGCAGTACCGAACAGGGGACCGGGGAGCTGTTTTTT
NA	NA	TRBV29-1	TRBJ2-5	CSVGLPGLQEAQYF	TGCAGCGTTGGACTACCGGGACTGCAAGAGGCCCAGTACTTC
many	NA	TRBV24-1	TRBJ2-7	CATSDPAQEGRYEQYF	TGTGCCACCAGTGACCCAGCCCAGGAGGGGCGCTACGAGCAGTACTTC
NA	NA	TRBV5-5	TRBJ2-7	CASSPQDGSYEQYF	TGTGCCAGCAGCCCCCAGGACGGTTCCTACGAGCAGTACTTC
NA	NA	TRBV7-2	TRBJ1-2	CASSWTSGAYGYTF	TGTGCCAGCAGCTGGACTTCGGGTGCCTATGGCTACACCTTC
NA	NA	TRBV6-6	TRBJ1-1	CASSYGWAGATEAFF	TGTGCCAGCAGTTATGGGTGGGCAGGGGCCACTGAAGCTTTCTTT
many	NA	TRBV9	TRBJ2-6	CASSHTGRLSGANVLTF	TGTGCCAGCAGCCATACCGGACGGCTCTCTGGGGCCAACGTCCTGACTTTC
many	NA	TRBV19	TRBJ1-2	CASRQSANYGYTF	TGTGCCAGTAGACAATCTGCTAACTATGGCTACACCTTC
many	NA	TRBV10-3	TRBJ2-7	CAISETDRSEQYF	TGTGCCATCAGTGAGACTGACAGGAGCGAGCAGTACTTC
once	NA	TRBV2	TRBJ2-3	CASKWRRDTQYF	TGTGCCAGCAAGTGGCGGAGAGATACGCAGTATTTT
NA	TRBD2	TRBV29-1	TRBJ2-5	CSVAEEGGQETQYF	TGCAGCGTCGCCGAGGAGGGAGGGCAAGAGACCCAGTACTTC